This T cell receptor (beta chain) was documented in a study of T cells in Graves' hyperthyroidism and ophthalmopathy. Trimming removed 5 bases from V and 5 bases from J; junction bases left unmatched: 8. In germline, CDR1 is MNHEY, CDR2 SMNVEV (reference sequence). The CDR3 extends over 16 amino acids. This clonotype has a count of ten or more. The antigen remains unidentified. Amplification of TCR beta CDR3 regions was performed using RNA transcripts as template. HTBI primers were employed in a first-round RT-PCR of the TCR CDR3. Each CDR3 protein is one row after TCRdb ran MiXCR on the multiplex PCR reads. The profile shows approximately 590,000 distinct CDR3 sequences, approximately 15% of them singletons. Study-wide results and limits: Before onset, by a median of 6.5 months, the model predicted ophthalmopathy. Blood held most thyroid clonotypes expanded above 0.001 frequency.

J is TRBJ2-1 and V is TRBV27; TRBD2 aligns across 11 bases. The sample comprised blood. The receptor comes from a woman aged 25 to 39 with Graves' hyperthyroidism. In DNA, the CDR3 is TGTGCCAGCAGTCCCCCACTAGCGGGAGTCCACAATGAGCAGTTCTTC. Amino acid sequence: CASSPPLAGVHNEQFF.